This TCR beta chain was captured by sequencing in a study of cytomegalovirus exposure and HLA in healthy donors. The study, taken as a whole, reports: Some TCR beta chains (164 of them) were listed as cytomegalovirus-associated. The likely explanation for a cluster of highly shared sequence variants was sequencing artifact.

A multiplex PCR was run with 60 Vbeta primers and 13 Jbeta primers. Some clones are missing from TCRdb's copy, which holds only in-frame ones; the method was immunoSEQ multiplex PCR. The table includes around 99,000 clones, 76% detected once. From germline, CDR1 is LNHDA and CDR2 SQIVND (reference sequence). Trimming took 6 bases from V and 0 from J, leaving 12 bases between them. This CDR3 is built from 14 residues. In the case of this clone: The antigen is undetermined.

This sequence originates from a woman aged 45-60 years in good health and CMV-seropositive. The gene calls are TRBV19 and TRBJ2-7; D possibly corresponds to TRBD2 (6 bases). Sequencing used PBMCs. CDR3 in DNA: TGTGCCAGTAGCGATACTAGCAGCTCCTACGAGCAGTACTTC. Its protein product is CASSDTSSSYEQYF.